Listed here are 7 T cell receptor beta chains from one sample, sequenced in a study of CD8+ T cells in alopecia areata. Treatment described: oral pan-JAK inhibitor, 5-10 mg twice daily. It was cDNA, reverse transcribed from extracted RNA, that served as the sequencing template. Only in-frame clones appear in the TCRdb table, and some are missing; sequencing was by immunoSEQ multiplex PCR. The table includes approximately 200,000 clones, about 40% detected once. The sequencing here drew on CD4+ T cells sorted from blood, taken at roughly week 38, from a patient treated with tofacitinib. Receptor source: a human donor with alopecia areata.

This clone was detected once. The CDR3, as DNA: TGTGCCACCAGCAGGCTAGCGGGAAGGTTTTCCTACGAGCAGTACTTC. This translates into CATSRLAGRFSYEQYF. This chain uses TRBV15 with TRBJ2-5, with TRBD2 matching over 9 bases. The J call may not be correct, given that the DNA end is closer to TRBJ2-7. Germline lookup yields CDR1 LNHNV and CDR2 YYDKDF (reference sequence). The CDR3 runs 16 residues.

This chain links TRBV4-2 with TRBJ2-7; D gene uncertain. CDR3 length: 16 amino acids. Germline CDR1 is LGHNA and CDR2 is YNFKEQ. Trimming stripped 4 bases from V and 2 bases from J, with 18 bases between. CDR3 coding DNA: TGTGCCAGCAGCCGGACCGGCGGAACGACAACCTACGAGCAGTACTTC. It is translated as CASSRTGGTTTYEQYF.

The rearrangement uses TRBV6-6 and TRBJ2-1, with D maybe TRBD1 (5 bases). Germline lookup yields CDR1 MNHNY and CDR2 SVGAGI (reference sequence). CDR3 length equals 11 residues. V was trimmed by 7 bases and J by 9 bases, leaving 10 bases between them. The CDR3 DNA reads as TGTGCCAGCACTCAGGGCGGTGAGCAGTTCTTC. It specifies CASTQGGEQFF.

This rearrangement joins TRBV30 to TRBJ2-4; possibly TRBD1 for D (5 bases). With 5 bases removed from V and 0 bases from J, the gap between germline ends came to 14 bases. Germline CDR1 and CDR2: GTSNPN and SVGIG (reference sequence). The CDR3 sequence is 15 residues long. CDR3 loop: CAWGERTGAKNIQYF. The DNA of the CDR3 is TGTGCCTGGGGCGAAAGAACAGGAGCCAAAAACATTCAGTACTTC. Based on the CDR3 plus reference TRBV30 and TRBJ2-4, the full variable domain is SQTIHQWPATLVQPVGSPLSLECTVEGTSNPNLYWYRQAAGRGLQLLFYSVGIGQISSEVPQNLSASRPQDRQFILSSKKLLLSDSGFYLCAWGERTGAKNIQYFGAGTRLSVL.

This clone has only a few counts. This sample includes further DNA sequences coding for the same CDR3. The CDR3 nucleotides are TGCGCCAGCAGCACGGGACAACCAAATGAAAAACTGTTTTTT. It translates to CASSTGQPNEKLFF. The genes are TRBV5-1 and TRBJ1-4; D may be TRBD1 (6 bases). This CDR3 is 14 amino acids long. V was cut by 4 bases and J by 5 bases, with 12 bases left in between. Looked up from germline, CDR1 is SGHRS and CDR2 is YFSETQ.

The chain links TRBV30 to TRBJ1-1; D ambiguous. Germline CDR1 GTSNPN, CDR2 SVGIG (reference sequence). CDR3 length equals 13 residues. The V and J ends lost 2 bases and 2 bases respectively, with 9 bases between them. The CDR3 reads CAWSWAGNTEAFF. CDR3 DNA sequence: TGTGCCTGGAGTTGGGCGGGAAACACTGAAGCTTTCTTT.

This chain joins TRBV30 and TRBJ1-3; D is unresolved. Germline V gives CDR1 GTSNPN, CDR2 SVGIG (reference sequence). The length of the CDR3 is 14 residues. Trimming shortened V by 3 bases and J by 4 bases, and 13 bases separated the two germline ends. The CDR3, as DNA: TGTGCCTGGAGGGCAGTAGGATCGGGAAACACCATATATTTT. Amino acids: CAWRAVGSGNTIYF.